Detailed here is one T cell receptor (beta chain). This sample was included in a study of blood T cell repertoires in COVID-19. Study details: Samples taken during acute and convalescent COVID-19 were collected in the United States, Italy and Spain. The analysed material was cDNA or gDNA that came from T cells, B-cell-depleted T cells, or PBMCs.

CDR3 length equals 17 residues. Germline loops: CDR1 SGHTA, CDR2 FQGNSA. J was trimmed by 6 bases and V by 6 bases; bases with no gene match: 14. Per the study methods: Using reference gene primer amplification, nucleated cell counts were estimated. Sequenced by immunoSEQ multiplex PCR; TCRdb stores in-frame clones only, minus some. V, J and clone size reflect that table, while D and trimming were determined from the DNA. The table has 190,000 or so clones, around nine tenths seen once. The chain is built from TRBV7-2 and TRBJ2-3, with 11 bases fitting TRBD2. This receptor was taken from a woman in her late teens or twenties who had recovered from COVID-19. Sequenced input: peripheral blood. The CDR3 nucleotides read TGTGCCAGCAGTCGGTGGGTAGCGGGGGGGCACCCGGATACGCAGTATTTT. This encodes CASSRWVAGGHPDTQYF.